A single sample gave rise to the 10 T cell receptor beta chains below, sequenced in a study of blood T cells in healthy people across ages. A second PCR, run for about 7 to 11 cycles, used a sample-barcoded 5' primer plus a J-beta primer mix. Via MiXCR, TCRdb re-called the 5' RACE reads, giving one row per CDR3 protein. The sample holds about 1.6 million distinct CDR3 sequences; approximately 32% are singletons and the top ten take about 11%. The sample consisted of blood. Receptor source: a young woman in good health.

This chain connects TRBV28 to TRBJ2-1, with 8 bases identical to TRBD1. The CDR3 is made up of 13 amino acids. Germline assignment: CDR1 MDHEN and CDR2 SYDVKM. Unmatched junction bases numbered 9, after V lost 2 bases and J lost 15 bases. CDR3 nucleotide sequence: TGTGCCAGCAGTTTAGCAGGACAGGGAGCTCCGTTCTTC. Protein product: CASSLAGQGAPFF.

This clonotype has ten or more counts. The chain recombines TRBV4-2 with TRBJ2-7; D is perhaps TRBD2 (6 bases). Trimming pared 4 bases from V and 4 bases from J, leaving 14 bases between. The CDR3 extends over 14 amino acids. The germline gives CDR1 LGHNA, CDR2 YNFKEQ. The DNA of the CDR3 is TGTGCCAGCAGCCCAACAACGGAGGGTTACGAGCAGTACTTC. Its translation is CASSPTTEGYEQYF.

The chain combines TRBV20-1 with TRBJ1-1; a weak D match, TRBD1 (6 bases). CDR3 length equals 14 residues. The germline V and J ends were trimmed by 2 bases and 1 base, with 11 bases remaining between them. Germline CDR1 reads DFQATT; CDR2 reads SNEGSKA (reference sequence). The CDR3, as DNA: TGCAGTGCTAGATGGGGACATGGGAACACTGAAGCTTTCTTT. Its protein is CSARWGHGNTEAFF.

The J gene is TRBJ2-7, the V gene TRBV2; D gene uncertain. The CDR3 totals 14 residues. Germline CDR1 is SNHLY and CDR2 is FYNNEI. V was shortened by 6 bases and J by 3 bases, with 15 bases between the two germline ends. In DNA form, the CDR3 reads TGTGCCAGCAGACAAGGACGGGCCCTCTACGAGCAGTACTTC. Translating gives CASRQGRALYEQYF.

J is TRBJ1-2 and V is TRBV11-2; D not resolved. The germline V and J ends were trimmed by 8 bases and 1 base, with 11 bases remaining between them. Germline assignment: CDR1 SGHAT and CDR2 FQNNGV. This CDR3 contains 13 residues. The CDR3 is CASGPLLNYGYTF. Here the CDR3 DNA reads TGTGCCAGCGGCCCGTTACTTAACTATGGCTACACCTTC.

This clonotype is a singleton in its sample. A much larger clone differs by one base, so this may be a read error. The genes are TRBV29-1 and TRBJ2-3, with 13 positions matching TRBD2. J was trimmed by 2 bases and V by 3 bases; bases with no gene match: 5. CDR1 SQVTM and CDR2 ANQGSEA come from the germline V gene. The CDR3 is 16 amino acids. CDR3 DNA: TGCAGCGTTGACGGACTAGCGGGAGAGACCACAGATACGCAGTATTTT. Protein sequence: CSVDGLAGETTDTQYF.

The CDR3 region is CASSPYGGEEAFF. The CDR3 region has the DNA TGCGCCAGCAGCCCGTATGGGGGAGAAGAAGCTTTCTTT. The gene calls are TRBV4-1 and TRBJ1-1; D possibly corresponds to TRBD1 (5 bases). The V gene lost 4 bases and the J gene lost 8 bases, with 14 bases spanning the gap. Germline assignment: CDR1 MGHRA and CDR2 YSYEKL. This CDR3 is 13 amino acids long.

This clonotype was observed a few times. The chain uses TRBV20-1 and TRBJ2-1, with unresolved D. The CDR3 sequence is 12 residues long. V lost 6 bases to trimming and J lost 9 bases, with 15 bases between them. CDR1 is DFQATT, CDR2 SNEGSKA, per germline (reference sequence). In DNA form, the CDR3 reads TGCAGTGCCGTCCCTAGAATCGGTGAGCAGTTCTTC. Translating gives CSAVPRIGEQFF.

This chain links TRBV7-9 with TRBJ2-7, with 8 bases fitting TRBD1. CDR3 size: 14 residues. V trimming: 5 bases; J trimming: 5 bases; junction bases outside the gene matches: 8. From germline, CDR1 is SEHNR and CDR2 FQNEAQ (reference sequence). CDR3 amino acids: CASSPGQGRHEQYF. The CDR3 DNA follows: TGTGCCAGCAGCCCCGGACAGGGTCGGCACGAGCAGTACTTC.

The chain has TRBV20-1 and TRBJ1-4; D not resolved. The CDR3 has 11 residues. Germline V CDR1 and CDR2: DFQATT, SNEGSKA (reference sequence). Trimming stripped 7 bases from V and 8 bases from J, with 11 bases between. The CDR3 DNA follows: TGCAGTGGGACGTCTGGGGAAAAACTGTTTTTT. Amino acids: CSGTSGEKLFF.